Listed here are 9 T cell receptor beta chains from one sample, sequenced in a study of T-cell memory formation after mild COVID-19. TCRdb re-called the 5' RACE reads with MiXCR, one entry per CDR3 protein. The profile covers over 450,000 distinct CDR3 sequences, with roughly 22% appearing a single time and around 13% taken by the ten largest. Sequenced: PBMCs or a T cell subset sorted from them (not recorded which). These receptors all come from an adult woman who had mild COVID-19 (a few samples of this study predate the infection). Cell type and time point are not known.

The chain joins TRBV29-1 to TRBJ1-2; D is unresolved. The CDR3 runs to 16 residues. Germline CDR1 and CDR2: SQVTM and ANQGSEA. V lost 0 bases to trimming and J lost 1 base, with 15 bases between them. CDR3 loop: CSVEDLHKADNYGYTF. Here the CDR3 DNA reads TGCAGCGTTGAAGATCTCCATAAGGCCGATAACTATGGCTACACCTTC.

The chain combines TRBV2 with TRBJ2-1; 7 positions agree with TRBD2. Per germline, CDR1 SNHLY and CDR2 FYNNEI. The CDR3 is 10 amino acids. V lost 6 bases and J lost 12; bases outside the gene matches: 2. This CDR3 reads CASRAGPQFF. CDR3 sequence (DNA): TGTGCCAGCAGAGCGGGGCCGCAGTTCTTC. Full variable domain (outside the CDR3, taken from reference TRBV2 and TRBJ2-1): EPEVTQTPSHQVTQMGQEVILRCVPISNHLYFYWYRQILGQKVEFLVSFYNNEISEKSEIFDDQFSVERPDGSNFTLKIRSTKLEDSAMYFCASRAGPQFFGPGTRLTVL.

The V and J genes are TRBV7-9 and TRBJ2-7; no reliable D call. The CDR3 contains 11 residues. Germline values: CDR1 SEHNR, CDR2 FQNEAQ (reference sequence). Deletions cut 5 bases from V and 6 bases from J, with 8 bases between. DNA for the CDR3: TGTGCCAGCAGCCCCAGTCGCGAGCAGTACTTC. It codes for CASSPSREQYF.

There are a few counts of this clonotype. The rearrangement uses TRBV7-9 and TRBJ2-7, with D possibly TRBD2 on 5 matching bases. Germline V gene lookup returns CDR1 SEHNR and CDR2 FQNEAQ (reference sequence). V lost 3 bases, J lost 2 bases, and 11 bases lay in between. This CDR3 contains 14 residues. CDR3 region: CASSLISATYEQYF. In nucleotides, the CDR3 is TGTGCCAGCAGCTTGATTAGCGCAACCTACGAGCAGTACTTC.

CDR3 DNA: TGTGCCAGCAGTTGGGGGGGCCTCACTGAAGCTTTCTTT. Its translation is CASSWGGLTEAFF. The chain links TRBV6-5 to TRBJ1-1; weak D call: TRBD1 (6 bases). The V gene's germline CDR1 is MNHEY and CDR2 SVGAGI. V dropped 4 bases and J dropped 4 bases, with 10 bases sitting between them. The CDR3 runs 13 residues.

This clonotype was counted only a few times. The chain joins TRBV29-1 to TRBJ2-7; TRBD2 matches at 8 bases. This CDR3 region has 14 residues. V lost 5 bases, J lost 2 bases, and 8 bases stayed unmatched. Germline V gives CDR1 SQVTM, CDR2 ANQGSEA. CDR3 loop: CSVCLAGGPYEQYF. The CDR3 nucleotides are TGCAGCGTTTGCCTAGCGGGCGGTCCCTACGAGCAGTACTTC.

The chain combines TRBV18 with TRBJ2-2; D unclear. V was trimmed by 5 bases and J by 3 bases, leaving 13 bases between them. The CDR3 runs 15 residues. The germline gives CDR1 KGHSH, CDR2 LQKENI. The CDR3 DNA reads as TGTGCCAGCTCATCCCCGACACTCTACACCGGGGAGCTGTTTTTT. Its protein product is CASSSPTLYTGELFF.

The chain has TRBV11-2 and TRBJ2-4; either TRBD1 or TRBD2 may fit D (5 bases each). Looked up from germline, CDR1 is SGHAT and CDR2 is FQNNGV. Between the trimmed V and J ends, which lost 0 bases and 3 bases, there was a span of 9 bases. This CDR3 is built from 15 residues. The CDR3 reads CASSLDRDGKNIQYF. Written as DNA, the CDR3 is TGTGCCAGCAGCTTAGATCGGGACGGCAAAAACATTCAGTACTTC. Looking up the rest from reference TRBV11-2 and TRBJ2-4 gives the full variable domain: EAGVAQSPRYKIIEKRQSVAFWCNPISGHATLYWYQQILGQGPKLLIQFQNNGVVDDSQLPKDRFSAERLKGVDSTLKIQPAKLEDSAVYLCASSLDRDGKNIQYFGAGTRLSVL.

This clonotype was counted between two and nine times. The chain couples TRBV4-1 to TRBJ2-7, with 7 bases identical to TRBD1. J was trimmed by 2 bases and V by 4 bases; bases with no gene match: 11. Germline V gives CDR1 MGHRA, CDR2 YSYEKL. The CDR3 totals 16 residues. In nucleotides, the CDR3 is TGCGCCAGCAGCCGATTCCCGGGACAGCCTGCCTACGAGCAGTACTTC. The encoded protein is CASSRFPGQPAYEQYF.